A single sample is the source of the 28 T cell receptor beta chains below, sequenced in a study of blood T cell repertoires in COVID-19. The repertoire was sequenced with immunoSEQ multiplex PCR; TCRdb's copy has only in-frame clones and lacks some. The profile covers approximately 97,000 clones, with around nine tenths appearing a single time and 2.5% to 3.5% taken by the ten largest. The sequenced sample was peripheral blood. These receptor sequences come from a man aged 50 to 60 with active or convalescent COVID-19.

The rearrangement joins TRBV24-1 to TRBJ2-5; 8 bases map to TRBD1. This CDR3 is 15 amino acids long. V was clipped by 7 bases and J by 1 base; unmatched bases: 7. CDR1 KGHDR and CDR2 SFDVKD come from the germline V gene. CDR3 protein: CATSTTGVGQETQYF. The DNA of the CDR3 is TGTGCCACCAGCACGACAGGGGTTGGCCAAGAGACCCAGTACTTC.

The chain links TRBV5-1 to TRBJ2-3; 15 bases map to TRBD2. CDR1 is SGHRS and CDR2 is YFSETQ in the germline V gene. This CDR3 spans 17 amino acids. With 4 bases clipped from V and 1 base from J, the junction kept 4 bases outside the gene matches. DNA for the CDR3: TGCGCCAGCAGCCCGAGGACTAGCGGGGGGGGCACAGATACGCAGTATTTT. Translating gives CASSPRTSGGGTDTQYF.

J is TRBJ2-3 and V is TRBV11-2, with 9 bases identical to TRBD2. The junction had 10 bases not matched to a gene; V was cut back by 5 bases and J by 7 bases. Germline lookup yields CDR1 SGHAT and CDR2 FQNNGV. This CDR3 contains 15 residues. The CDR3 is CASSSPRGGAYTQYF. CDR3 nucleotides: TGTGCCAGCAGCAGCCCTCGCGGGGGGGCTTATACGCAGTATTTT. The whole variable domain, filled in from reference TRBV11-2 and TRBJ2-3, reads EAGVAQSPRYKIIEKRQSVAFWCNPISGHATLYWYQQILGQGPKLLIQFQNNGVVDDSQLPKDRFSAERLKGVDSTLKIQPAKLEDSAVYLCASSSPRGGAYTQYFGPGTRLTVL.

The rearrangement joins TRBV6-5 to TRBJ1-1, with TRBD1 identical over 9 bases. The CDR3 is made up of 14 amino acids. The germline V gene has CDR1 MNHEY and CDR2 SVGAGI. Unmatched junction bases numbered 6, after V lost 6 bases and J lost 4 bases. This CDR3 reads CASSTGGTFTEAFF. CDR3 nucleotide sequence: TGTGCCAGCAGCACAGGGGGCACTTTCACTGAAGCTTTCTTT.

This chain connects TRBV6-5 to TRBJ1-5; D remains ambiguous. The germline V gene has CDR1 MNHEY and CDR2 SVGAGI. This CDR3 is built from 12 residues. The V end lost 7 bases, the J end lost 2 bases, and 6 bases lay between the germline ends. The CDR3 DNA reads TGTGCCAGCATGAGGGGCAATCAGCCCCAGCATTTT. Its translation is CASMRGNQPQHF.

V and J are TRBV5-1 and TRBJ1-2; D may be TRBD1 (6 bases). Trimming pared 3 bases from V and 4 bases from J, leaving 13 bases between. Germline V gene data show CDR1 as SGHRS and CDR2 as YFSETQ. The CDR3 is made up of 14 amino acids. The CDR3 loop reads CASSSPGQFYGYTF. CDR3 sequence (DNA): TGCGCCAGCAGCTCCCCTGGACAGTTCTATGGCTACACCTTC. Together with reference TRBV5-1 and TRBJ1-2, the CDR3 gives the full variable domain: KAGVTQTPRYLIKTRGQQVTLSCSPISGHRSVSWYQQTPGQGLQFLFEYFSETQRNKGNFPGRFSGRQFSNSRSEMNVSTLELGDSALYLCASSSPGQFYGYTFGSGTRLTVV.

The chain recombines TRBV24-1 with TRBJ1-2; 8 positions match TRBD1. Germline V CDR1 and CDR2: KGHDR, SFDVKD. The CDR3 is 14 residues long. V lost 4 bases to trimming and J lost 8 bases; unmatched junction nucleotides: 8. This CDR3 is CATSDLTGAGGYTF. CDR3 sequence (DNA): TGTGCCACCAGTGACCTGACAGGGGCTGGGGGCTACACCTTC.

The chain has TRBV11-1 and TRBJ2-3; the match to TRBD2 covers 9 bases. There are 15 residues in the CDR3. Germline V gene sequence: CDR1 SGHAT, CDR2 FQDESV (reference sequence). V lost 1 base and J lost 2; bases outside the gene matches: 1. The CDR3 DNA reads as TGTGCCAGCAGCTTAGGACTAGCGGACACAGATACGCAGTATTTT. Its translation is CASSLGLADTDTQYF.

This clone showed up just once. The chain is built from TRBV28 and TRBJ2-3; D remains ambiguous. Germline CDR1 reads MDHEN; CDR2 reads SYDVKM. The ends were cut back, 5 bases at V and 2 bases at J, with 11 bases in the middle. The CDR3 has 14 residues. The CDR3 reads CASSRDGVTDTQYF. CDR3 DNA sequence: TGTGCCAGCAGTCGCGACGGAGTCACAGATACGCAGTATTTT. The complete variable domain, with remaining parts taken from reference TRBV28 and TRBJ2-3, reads DVKVTQSSRYLVKRTGEKVFLECVQDMDHENMFWYRQDPGLGLRLIYFSYDVKMKEKGDIPEGYSVSREKKERFSLILESASTNQTSMYLCASSRDGVTDTQYFGPGTRLTVL.

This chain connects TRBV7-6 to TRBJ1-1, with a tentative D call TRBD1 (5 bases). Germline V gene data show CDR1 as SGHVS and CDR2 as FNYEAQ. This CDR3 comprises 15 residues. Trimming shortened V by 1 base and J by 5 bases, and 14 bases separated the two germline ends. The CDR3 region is CASSLERSGKTEAFF. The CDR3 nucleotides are TGTGCCAGCAGCTTAGAAAGATCAGGGAAGACTGAAGCTTTCTTT.

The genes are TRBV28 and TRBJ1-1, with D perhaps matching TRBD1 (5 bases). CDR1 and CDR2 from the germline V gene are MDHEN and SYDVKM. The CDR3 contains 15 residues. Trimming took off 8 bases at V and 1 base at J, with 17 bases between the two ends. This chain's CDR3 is CASAWTQQGNTEAFF. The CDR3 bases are TGTGCCAGCGCGTGGACCCAGCAGGGGAACACTGAAGCTTTCTTT. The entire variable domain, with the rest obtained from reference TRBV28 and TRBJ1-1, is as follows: DVKVTQSSRYLVKRTGEKVFLECVQDMDHENMFWYRQDPGLGLRLIYFSYDVKMKEKGDIPEGYSVSREKKERFSLILESASTNQTSMYLCASAWTQQGNTEAFFGQGTRLTVV.

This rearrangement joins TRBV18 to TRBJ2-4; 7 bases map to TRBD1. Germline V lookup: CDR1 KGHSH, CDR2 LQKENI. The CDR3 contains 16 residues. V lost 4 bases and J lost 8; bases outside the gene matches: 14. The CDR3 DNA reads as TGTGCCAGCTCACTTTTCGAGACAGGGACGCGGGACATTCAGTACTTC. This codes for CASSLFETGTRDIQYF. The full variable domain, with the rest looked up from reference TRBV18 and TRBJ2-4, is NAGVMQNPRHLVRRRGQEARLRCSPMKGHSHVYWYRQLPEEGLKFMVYLQKENIIDESGMPKERFSAEFPKEGPSILRIQQVVRGDSAAYFCASSLFETGTRDIQYFGAGTRLSVL.

The CDR3 nucleotides are TGTGCCAGTAGTACGCAACAGGGAAGCAATCAGCCCCAGCATTTT. Protein: CASSTQQGSNQPQHF. The genes are TRBV19 and TRBJ1-5, with D possibly being TRBD1 (6 bases). The CDR3 has 15 amino acids. V dropped 4 bases and J dropped 1 base, with 11 bases sitting between them. Germline V gene data show CDR1 as LNHDA and CDR2 as SQIVND (reference sequence).

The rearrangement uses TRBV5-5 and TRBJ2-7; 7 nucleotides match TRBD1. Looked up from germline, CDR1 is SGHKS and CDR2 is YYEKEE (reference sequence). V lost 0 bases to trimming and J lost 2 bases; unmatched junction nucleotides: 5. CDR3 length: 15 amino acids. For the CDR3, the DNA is TGTGCCAGCAGCTTGGAGGGGGCTGGGACCTACGAGCAGTACTTC. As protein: CASSLEGAGTYEQYF.

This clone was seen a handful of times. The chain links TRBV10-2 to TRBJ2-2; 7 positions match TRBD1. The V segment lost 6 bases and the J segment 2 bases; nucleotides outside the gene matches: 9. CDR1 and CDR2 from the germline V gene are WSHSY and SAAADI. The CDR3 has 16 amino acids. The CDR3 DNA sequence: TGCGCCAGCAGGCTTTCTCGGGACAGAAACACCGGGGAGCTGTTTTTT. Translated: CASRLSRDRNTGELFF.

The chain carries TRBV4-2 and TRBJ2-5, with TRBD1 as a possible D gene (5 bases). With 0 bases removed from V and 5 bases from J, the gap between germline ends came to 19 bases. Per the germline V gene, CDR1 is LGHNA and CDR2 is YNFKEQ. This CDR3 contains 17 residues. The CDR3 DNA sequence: TGTGCCAGCAGCCAAGAAAGGGGCGGCGCCCTTGGGGAGACCCAGTACTTC. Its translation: CASSQERGGALGETQYF.

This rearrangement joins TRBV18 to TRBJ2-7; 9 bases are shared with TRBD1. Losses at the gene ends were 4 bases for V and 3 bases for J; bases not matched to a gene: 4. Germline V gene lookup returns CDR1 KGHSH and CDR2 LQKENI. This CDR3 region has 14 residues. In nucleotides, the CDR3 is TGTGCCAGCTCACGGGGACAGGGAAACTACGAGCAGTACTTC. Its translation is CASSRGQGNYEQYF.

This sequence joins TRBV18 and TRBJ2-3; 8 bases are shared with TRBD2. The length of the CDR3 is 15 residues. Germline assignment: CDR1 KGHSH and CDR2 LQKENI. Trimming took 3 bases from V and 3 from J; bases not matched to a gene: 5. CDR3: CASSPSGEITDTQYF. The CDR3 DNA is TGTGCCAGCTCACCTAGCGGGGAGATAACAGATACGCAGTATTTT. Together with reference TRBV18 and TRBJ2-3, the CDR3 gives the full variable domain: NAGVMQNPRHLVRRRGQEARLRCSPMKGHSHVYWYRQLPEEGLKFMVYLQKENIIDESGMPKERFSAEFPKEGPSILRIQQVVRGDSAAYFCASSPSGEITDTQYFGPGTRLTVL.

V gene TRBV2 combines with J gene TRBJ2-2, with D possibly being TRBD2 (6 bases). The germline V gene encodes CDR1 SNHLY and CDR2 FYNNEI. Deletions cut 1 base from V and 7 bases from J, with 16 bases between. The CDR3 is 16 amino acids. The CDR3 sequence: CASSEGGGGGGGELFF. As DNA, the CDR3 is TGTGCCAGCAGTGAAGGTGGGGGAGGAGGAGGCGGGGAGCTGTTTTTT.

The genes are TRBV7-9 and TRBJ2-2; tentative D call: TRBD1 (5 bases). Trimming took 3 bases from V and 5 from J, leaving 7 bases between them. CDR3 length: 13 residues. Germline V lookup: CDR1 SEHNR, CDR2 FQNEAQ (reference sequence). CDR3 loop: CASSFQGTGELFF. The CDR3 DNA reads TGTGCCAGCAGCTTTCAGGGAACCGGGGAGCTGTTTTTT.

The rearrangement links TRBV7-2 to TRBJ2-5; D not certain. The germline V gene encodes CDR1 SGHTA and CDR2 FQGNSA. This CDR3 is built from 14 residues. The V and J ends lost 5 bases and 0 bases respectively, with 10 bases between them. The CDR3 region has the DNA TGTGCCAGCAGCCCCCCAGCGAACCAAGAGACCCAGTACTTC. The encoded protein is CASSPPANQETQYF.

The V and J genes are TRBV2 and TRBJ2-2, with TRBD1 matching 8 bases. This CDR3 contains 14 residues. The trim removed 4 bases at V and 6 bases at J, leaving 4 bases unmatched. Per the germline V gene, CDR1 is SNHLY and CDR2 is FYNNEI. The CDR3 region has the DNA TGTGCCAGCAGTGTTAACAGGGGGGCCGGGGAGCTGTTTTTT. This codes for CASSVNRGAGELFF.

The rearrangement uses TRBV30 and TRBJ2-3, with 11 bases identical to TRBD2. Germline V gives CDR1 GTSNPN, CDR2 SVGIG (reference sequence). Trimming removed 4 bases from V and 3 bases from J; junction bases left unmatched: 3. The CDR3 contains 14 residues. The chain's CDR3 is CAWTSSGGTDTQYF. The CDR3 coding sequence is TGTGCCTGGACGTCTAGCGGGGGGACAGATACGCAGTATTTT.

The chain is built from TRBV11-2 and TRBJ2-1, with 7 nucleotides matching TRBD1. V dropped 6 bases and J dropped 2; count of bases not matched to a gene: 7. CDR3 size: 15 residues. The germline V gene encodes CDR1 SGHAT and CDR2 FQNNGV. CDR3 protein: CASRGEGAPYNEQFF. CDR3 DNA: TGTGCCAGCAGGGGTGAGGGGGCTCCCTACAATGAGCAGTTCTTC.

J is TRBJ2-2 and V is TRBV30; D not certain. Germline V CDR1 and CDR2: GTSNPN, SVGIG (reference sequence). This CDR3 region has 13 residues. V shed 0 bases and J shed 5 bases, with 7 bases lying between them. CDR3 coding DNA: TGTGCCTGGAGTGTACTGAGAACCGGGGAGCTGTTTTTT. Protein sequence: CAWSVLRTGELFF.

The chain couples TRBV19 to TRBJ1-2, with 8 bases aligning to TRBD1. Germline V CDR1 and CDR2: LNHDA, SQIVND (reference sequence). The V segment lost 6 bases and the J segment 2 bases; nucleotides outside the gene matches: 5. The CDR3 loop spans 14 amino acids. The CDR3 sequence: CASSPQGGNYGYTF. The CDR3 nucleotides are TGTGCCAGTAGCCCACAGGGGGGGAACTATGGCTACACCTTC.

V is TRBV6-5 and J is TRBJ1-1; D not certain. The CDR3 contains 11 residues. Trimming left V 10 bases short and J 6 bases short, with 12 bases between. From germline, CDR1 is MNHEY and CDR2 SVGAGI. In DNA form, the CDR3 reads TGTGCCACAACCGAGGATTCTGAAGCTTTCTTT. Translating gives CATTEDSEAFF.

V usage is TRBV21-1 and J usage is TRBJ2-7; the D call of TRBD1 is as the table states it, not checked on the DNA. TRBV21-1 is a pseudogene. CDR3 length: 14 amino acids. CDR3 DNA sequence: TGTGCCAGCACCCCACAACCGGACAGGGGCGAGCAGTACGTC. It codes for CASTPQPDRGEQYV.